These 17 T cell receptor beta chains share one sample of origin, sequenced in a study of cytomegalovirus exposure and HLA in healthy donors. PCR primers comprised 60 Vbeta and 13 Jbeta primers. The assay was immunoSEQ multiplex PCR, and TCRdb's table has in-frame clones only and misses some. The top ten clones hold around 7% of a sample with about 77,000 clones, over 70% of them seen once. Source material: PBMCs. The receptors were gathered from a woman in her thirties or forties in good health and CMV-seronegative.

J is TRBJ1-2 and V is TRBV7-8, with 10 positions matching TRBD1. The CDR3 is 16 residues long. V lost 5 bases and J lost 1; bases outside the gene matches: 7. CDR1 is SGHVS, CDR2 FQNEAQ, per germline. The CDR3 loop is CASSPIRTGGNYGYTF. CDR3 nucleotide sequence: TGTGCCAGCAGCCCCATAAGGACAGGGGGTAACTATGGCTACACCTTC.

The chain has TRBV5-4 and TRBJ2-7, with D perhaps TRBD1 (5 bases). Germline V gives CDR1 SGHNT, CDR2 YYREEE (reference sequence). This CDR3 region has 15 residues. The V and J ends lost 5 bases and 0 bases respectively, with 15 bases between them. The CDR3, as DNA: TGTGCCAGCAGTCCATTCGACAGTACCTCCTACGAGCAGTACTTC. It is translated as CASSPFDSTSYEQYF. Complete variable domain (other parts from reference TRBV5-4 and TRBJ2-7): ETGVTQSPTHLIKTRGQQVTLRCSSQSGHNTVSWYQQALGQGPQFIFQYYREEENGRGNFPPRFSGLQFPNYSSELNVNALELDDSALYLCASSPFDSTSYEQYFGPGTRLTVT.

The chain joins TRBV7-7 to TRBJ2-5, with 15 bases that match TRBD2. Germline values: CDR1 SSHAT, CDR2 FNYEAQ (reference sequence). The CDR3 consists of 15 residues. The J segment lost 5 bases and the V segment lost 3 bases, leaving 1 base of the junction unmatched. The CDR3 sequence: CASSFGLAGGETQYF. CDR3 nucleotide sequence: TGTGCCAGCAGCTTCGGACTAGCGGGAGGGGAGACCCAGTACTTC.

In its sample, this clone was seen a few times. The chain recombines TRBV19 with TRBJ1-1, with TRBD1 matching 10 bases. With V trimmed by 5 bases and J by 7 bases, 22 bases remained unmatched. The CDR3 length is 19 residues. CDR1 and CDR2 (germline): LNHDA, SQIVND (reference sequence). The DNA of the CDR3 is TGTGCCAGTAGTCCCCCCCTTGGGACAGGGGTTTACATCTTACATGAAGCTTTCTTT. It specifies CASSPPLGTGVYILHEAFF.

The gene calls are TRBV6-1 and TRBJ2-7; the D is unclear. V lost 3 bases, J lost 4 bases, and 7 bases lay in between. Germline assignment: CDR1 MNHNS and CDR2 SASEGT. This CDR3 spans 12 amino acids. CDR3 sequence (DNA): TGTGCCAGCAGTGATCTGAGGTACGAGCAGTACTTC. Translated, it gives CASSDLRYEQYF.

The rearrangement joins TRBV7-3 to TRBJ2-1, with 10 bases identical to TRBD2. From germline, CDR1 is SGHTA and CDR2 FQGTGA. J gave up 5 bases and V 8 bases, and 3 bases lay outside the gene matches. The CDR3 covers 13 residues. This CDR3 is CASGLADDNEQFF. CDR3 bases: TGTGCCAGCGGACTAGCGGACGACAATGAGCAGTTCTTC.

The chain employs TRBV4-1 and TRBJ2-6; D not certain. The CDR3 is 15 residues long. Germline V CDR1 and CDR2: MGHRA, YSYEKL. Trimming stripped 2 bases from V and 0 bases from J, with 5 bases between. CDR3 amino acids: CASSQYSSGANVLTF. As DNA, the CDR3 is TGCGCCAGCAGCCAATACAGCTCTGGGGCCAACGTCCTGACTTTC.

The CDR3, as DNA: TGTGCCAGTACCACGAGGGCCGGGACAGGGACTGAAGCTTTCTTT. It translates to CASTTRAGTGTEAFF. The chain is built from TRBV19 and TRBJ1-1; 9 nucleotides line up with TRBD1. The germline gives CDR1 LNHDA, CDR2 SQIVND (reference sequence). Germline trimming cut 7 bases from V and 5 bases from J; bases unmatched to any gene: 11. The CDR3 consists of 15 residues.

This sequence joins TRBV10-3 and TRBJ2-5, with D perhaps TRBD2 (6 bases). The CDR3 consists of 15 residues. Looked up from germline, CDR1 is ENHRY and CDR2 is SYGVKD. V was trimmed by 2 bases and J by 2 bases, leaving 12 bases between them. The CDR3 DNA is TGTGCCATCAGTGAGCCTAGCGAAAATCAAGAGACCCAGTACTTC. It specifies CAISEPSENQETQYF.

The chain joins TRBV4-1 to TRBJ1-4, with 9 positions matching TRBD1. The V segment lost 4 bases and the J segment 7 bases; nucleotides outside the gene matches: 10. Germline CDR1 reads MGHRA; CDR2 reads YSYEKL. The CDR3 sequence is 16 residues long. The CDR3 bases are TGCGCCAGCAGCCCTAGGGCCGGGACAGGGATTGAAAAACTGTTTTTT. This encodes CASSPRAGTGIEKLFF.

The table lists this clone with a few counts. The chain joins TRBV21-1 to TRBJ1-5; the table calls TRBD1, which could not be checked here. TRBV21-1 is reported as a pseudogene. The CDR3 is 16 residues long. CDR3 in amino acids: CASSPDRGYSNQPQHF. CDR3 bases: TGTGCCAGCAGCCCGGACAGGGGTTATAGCAATCAGCCCCAGCATTTT.

The CDR3 protein is CASSLGRTDTQYF. In nucleotides, the CDR3 is TGTGCCAGCAGCTTAGGCAGGACAGATACGCAGTATTTT. The chain carries TRBV13 and TRBJ2-3; D call uncertain. Trimming shortened V by 0 bases and J by 3 bases, and 4 bases separated the two germline ends. Germline CDR1 is PRHDT and CDR2 is FYEKMQ (reference sequence). The CDR3 has 13 residues.

V usage is TRBV19 and J usage is TRBJ1-5; D may be TRBD1 (5 bases). The V gene's germline CDR1 is LNHDA and CDR2 SQIVND (reference sequence). V shed 3 bases and J shed 0 bases, with 18 bases lying between them. This CDR3 is 18 amino acids long. The CDR3 spells CASSIDRQKPYSNQPQHF. In DNA form, the CDR3 reads TGTGCCAGTAGTATCGATAGACAGAAACCTTATAGCAATCAGCCCCAGCATTTT.

This chain connects TRBV4-3 to TRBJ2-1; D remains unclear. The CDR3 totals 15 residues. V was pared by 0 bases and J by 9 bases, with 15 bases between. Germline lookup yields CDR1 LGHNA and CDR2 YSLEER. The CDR3: CASSQDTKSPGEQFF. CDR3 nucleotides: TGCGCCAGCAGCCAAGACACTAAATCCCCCGGTGAGCAGTTCTTC.

This rearrangement joins TRBV29-1 to TRBJ2-3, with D perhaps TRBD1 (6 bases). Trimming shortened V by 5 bases and J by 1 base, and 19 bases separated the two germline ends. The CDR3 is 16 amino acids. Germline V lookup: CDR1 SQVTM, CDR2 ANQGSEA. The CDR3 protein is CSVNPLQGRGTDTQYF. CDR3 coding DNA: TGCAGCGTTAACCCCTTACAGGGTCGGGGCACAGATACGCAGTATTTT.

The chain joins TRBV7-2 to TRBJ2-7, with 8 nucleotides matching TRBD2. Trimming cost V 5 bases and J 2 bases; bases outside gene matches: 8. The CDR3 totals 15 residues. Germline V gives CDR1 SGHTA, CDR2 FQGNSA. CDR3 coding DNA: TGTGCCAGCAGCCCTCAGCCGGGACTAGCCTACGAGCAGTACTTC. It encodes CASSPQPGLAYEQYF.

The chain uses TRBV5-5 and TRBJ2-7, with a tentative D call TRBD1 (5 bases). Trimming pared 0 bases from V and 2 bases from J, leaving 9 bases between. The germline CDR1 and CDR2 sequences are SGHKS and YYEKEE (reference sequence). The CDR3 spans 14 residues. The chain's CDR3 is CASSLVVTAYEQYF. The CDR3 DNA reads as TGTGCCAGCAGCTTGGTAGTGACAGCCTACGAGCAGTACTTC.